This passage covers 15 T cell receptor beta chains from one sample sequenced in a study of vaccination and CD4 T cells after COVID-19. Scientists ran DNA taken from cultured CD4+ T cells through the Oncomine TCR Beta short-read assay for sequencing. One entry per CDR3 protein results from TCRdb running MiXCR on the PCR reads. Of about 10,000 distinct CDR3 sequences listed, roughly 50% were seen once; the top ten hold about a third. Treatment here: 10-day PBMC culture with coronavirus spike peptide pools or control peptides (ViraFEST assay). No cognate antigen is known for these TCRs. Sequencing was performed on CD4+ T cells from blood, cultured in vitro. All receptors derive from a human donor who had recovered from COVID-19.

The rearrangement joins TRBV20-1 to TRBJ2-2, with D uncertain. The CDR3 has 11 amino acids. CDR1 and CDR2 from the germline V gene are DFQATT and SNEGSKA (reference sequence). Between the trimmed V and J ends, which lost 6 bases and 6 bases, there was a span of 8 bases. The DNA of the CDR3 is TGCAGTGCCCAAGGACCCGGGGAGCTGTTTTTT. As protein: CSAQGPGELFF.

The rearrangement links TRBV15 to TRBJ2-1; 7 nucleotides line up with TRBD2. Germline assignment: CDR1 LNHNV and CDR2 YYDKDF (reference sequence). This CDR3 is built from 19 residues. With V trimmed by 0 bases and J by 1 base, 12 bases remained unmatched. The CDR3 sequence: CATSRDGGSSMGSYNEQFF. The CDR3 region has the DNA TGTGCCACCAGCAGAGACGGCGGGAGCTCCATGGGATCCTACAATGAGCAGTTCTTC.

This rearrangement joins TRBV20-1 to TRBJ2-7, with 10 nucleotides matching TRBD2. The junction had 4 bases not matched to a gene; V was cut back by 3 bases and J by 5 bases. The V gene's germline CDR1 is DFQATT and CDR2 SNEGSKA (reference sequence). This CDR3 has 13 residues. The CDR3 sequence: CSASGLAGDEQYF. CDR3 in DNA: TGCAGTGCTAGTGGGCTAGCGGGGGACGAGCAGTACTTC.

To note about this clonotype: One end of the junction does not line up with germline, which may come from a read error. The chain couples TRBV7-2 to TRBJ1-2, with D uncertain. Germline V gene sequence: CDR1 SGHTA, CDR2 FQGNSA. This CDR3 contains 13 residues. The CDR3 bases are TGTGCCAGCAGCGTAGCGGGGTCGGGAGGCTACACCTTC. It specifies CASSVAGSGGYTF.

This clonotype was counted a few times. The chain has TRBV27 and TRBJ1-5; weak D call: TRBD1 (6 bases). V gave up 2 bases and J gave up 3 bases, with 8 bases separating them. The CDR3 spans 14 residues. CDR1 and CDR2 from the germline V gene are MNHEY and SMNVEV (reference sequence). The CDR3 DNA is TGTGCCAGCAGTTTACAGGGGAACAATCAGCCCCAGCATTTT. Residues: CASSLQGNNQPQHF.

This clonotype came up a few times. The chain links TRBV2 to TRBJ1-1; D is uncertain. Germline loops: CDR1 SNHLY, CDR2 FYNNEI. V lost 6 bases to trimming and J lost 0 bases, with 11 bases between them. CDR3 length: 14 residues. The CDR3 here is CASSSQTLNTEAFF. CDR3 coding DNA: TGTGCCAGCAGCTCCCAGACACTGAACACTGAAGCTTTCTTT.

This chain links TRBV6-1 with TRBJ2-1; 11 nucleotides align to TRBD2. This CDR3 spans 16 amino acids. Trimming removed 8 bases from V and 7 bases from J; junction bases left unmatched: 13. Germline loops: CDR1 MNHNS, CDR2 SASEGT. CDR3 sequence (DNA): TGTGCCAGCCCCCCCTTTTGGGTAGCGGGAGGGAATGAGCAGTTCTTC. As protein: CASPPFWVAGGNEQFF.

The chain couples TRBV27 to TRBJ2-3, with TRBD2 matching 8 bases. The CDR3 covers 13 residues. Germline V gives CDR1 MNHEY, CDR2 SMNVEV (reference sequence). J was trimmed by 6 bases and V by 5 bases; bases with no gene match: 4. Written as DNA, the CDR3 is TGTGCCAGCAGTACGGGGGGGAGGGATACGCAGTATTTT. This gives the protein CASSTGGRDTQYF.

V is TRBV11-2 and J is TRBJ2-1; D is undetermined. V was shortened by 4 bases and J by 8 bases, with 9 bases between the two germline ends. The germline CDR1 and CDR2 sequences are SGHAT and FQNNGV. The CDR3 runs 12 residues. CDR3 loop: CASSSLGDEQFF. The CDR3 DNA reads TGTGCCAGCAGCTCACTTGGCGATGAGCAGTTCTTC.

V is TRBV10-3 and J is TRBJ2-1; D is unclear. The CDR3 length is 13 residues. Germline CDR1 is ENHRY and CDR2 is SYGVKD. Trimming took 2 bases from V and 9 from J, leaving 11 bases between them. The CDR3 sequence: CAISEARPGEQFF. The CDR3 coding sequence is TGTGCCATCAGTGAGGCCCGTCCAGGTGAGCAGTTCTTC.

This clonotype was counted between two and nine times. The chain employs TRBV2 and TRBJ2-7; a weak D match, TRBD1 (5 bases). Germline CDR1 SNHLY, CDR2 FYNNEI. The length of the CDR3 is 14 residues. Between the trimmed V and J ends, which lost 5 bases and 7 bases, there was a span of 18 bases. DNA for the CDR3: TGTGCCAGCAGTTACAGTATGACAGTACTAGAGCAGTACTTC. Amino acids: CASSYSMTVLEQYF.

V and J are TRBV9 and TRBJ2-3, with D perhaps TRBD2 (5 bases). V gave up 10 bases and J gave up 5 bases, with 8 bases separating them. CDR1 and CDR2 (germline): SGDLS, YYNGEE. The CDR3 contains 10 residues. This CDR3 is CAPSGDTQYF. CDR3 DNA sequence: TGTGCCCCCAGCGGAGATACGCAGTATTTT.

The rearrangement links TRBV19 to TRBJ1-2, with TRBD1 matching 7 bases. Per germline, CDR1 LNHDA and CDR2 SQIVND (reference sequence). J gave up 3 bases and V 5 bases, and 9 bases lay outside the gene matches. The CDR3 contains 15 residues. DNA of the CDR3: TGTGCCAGTAGTGCGGACAAACAGGGGTACTATGGCTACACCTTC. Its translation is CASSADKQGYYGYTF.

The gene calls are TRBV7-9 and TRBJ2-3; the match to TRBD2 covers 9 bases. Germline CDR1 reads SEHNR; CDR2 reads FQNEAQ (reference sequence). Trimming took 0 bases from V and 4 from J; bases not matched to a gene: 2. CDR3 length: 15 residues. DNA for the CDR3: TGTGCCAGCAGCTTAGCTAGCGGGAGACCAGATACGCAGTATTTT. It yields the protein CASSLASGRPDTQYF.

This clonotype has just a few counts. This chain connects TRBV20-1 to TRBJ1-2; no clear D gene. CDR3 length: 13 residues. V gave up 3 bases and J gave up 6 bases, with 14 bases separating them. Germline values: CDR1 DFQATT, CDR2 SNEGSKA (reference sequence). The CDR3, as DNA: TGCAGTGCTAGCCGACCACGATCGGATGGCTACACCTTC. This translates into CSASRPRSDGYTF.